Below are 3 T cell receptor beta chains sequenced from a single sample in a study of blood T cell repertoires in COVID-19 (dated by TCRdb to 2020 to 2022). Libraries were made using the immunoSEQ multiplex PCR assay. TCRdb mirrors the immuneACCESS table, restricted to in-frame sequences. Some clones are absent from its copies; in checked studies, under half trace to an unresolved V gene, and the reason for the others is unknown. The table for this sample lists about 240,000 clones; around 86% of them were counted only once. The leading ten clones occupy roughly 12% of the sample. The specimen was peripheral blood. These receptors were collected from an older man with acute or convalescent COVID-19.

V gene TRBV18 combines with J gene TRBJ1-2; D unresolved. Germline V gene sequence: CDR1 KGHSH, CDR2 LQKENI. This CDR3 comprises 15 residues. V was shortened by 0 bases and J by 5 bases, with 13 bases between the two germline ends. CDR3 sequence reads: CASSPPAAGEYGYTF. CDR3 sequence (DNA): TGTGCCAGCTCACCACCGGCCGCCGGGGAGTATGGCTACACCTTC.

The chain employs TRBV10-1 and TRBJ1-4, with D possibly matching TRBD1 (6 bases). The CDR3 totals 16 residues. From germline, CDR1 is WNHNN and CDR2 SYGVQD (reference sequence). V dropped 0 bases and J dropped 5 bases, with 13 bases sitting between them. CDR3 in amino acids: CASSESGETGNEKLFF. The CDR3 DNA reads TGCGCCAGCAGTGAGTCGGGGGAAACAGGGAATGAAAAACTGTTTTTT.

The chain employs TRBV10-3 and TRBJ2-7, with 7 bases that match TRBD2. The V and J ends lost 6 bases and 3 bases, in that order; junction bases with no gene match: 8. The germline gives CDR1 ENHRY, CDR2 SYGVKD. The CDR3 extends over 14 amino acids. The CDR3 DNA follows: TGTGCCATCAGCCCGGGGAGCGGGAACTACGAGCAGTACTTC. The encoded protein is CAISPGSGNYEQYF.